There are many counts of the clone carrying this T cell receptor beta chain. The V gene's germline CDR1 is SGHVS and CDR2 FQNEAQ. The CDR3 runs 14 residues. The V and J ends lost 8 bases and 4 bases, in that order; junction bases with no gene match: 5. This record comes from a study of prognosis after radiotherapy for stage I lung cancer. For the study at large: The enrollment of patients with stage I non-small cell lung cancer occurred between April 2018 and early 2019. About 5 patients had oligometastatic NSCLC after surgical resection of the primary tumor, and approximately 13 had newly diagnosed primary stage I lung tumors. Patients (about 14 men, five or six women) were aged roughly 50 to 85, median approximately 74 years.

The TCR beta CDR3 region was amplified from genomic DNA, with two rounds of multiplex PCR being used for the amplification. Primers (each specific to one TRBV or TRBJ gene) were used in first-round PCR. From the multiplex PCR reads, TCRdb called clonotypes with MiXCR, one entry per CDR3 protein. This sample has about 15,000 distinct CDR3 sequences; around 42% occur once, and the top ten carry under 50%. The sequences come from PBMCs, collected before or after stereotactic body radiation therapy (not recorded which). The TCR originated in a donor of 50 years or more with non-small cell lung cancer. The chain links TRBV7-8 to TRBJ2-1, with TRBD2 matching 10 bases. The CDR3 spells CASRVLAGYNEQFF. In DNA, the CDR3 is TGTGCCAGCCGGGTACTAGCGGGATACAATGAGCAGTTCTTC.